This entry lists 10 T cell receptor beta chains sequenced from one sample in a study of T-cell memory formation after mild COVID-19. Each CDR3 protein is one row after TCRdb ran MiXCR on the 5' RACE reads. The top ten hold over 20% of the sample, which has 250,000 to 350,000 distinct CDR3 sequences, just under 20% seen once. Sequencing was performed on PBMCs or a T cell subset sorted from them (not recorded which). The receptors here all came from a man aged 18 to 35 who had mild COVID-19 (a few samples of this study predate the infection). Cell type and time point are not known.

This sequence joins TRBV4-3 and TRBJ2-2; the match to TRBD1 covers 7 bases. With V trimmed by 0 bases and J by 4 bases, 8 bases remained unmatched. The CDR3 runs to 17 residues. The germline CDR1 and CDR2 sequences are LGHNA and YSLEER. CDR3 DNA: TGCGCCAGCAGCCAAGATCGGACAGGATGGGGCACCGGGGAGCTGTTTTTT. Translating it yields CASSQDRTGWGTGELFF.

This clonotype was picked up a small number of times. The chain employs TRBV4-1 and TRBJ2-5; 7 bases are a match to TRBD2. The V gene's germline CDR1 is MGHRA and CDR2 YSYEKL. Trimming cost V 0 bases and J 3 bases; bases outside gene matches: 4. CDR3 length: 15 amino acids. The CDR3 bases are TGCGCCAGCAGCCAAGAGCGACTAGCTGAAGAGACCCAGTACTTC. Encoded protein: CASSQERLAEETQYF.

In its sample, this clonotype was seen a few times. The gene calls are TRBV25-1 and TRBJ2-3; 8 positions match TRBD2. The CDR3 extends over 13 amino acids. V lost 6 bases and J lost 4; bases outside the gene matches: 3. Per germline, CDR1 MGHDK and CDR2 SYGVNS. This CDR3 is CASSPSGSDTQYF. The CDR3, as DNA: TGTGCCAGCAGCCCTAGCGGGTCAGATACGCAGTATTTT.

The rearrangement uses TRBV2 and TRBJ2-7; TRBD1 agrees at 9 bases. This CDR3 is built from 13 residues. CDR1 is SNHLY, CDR2 FYNNEI, per germline. V trimming: 8 bases; J trimming: 2 bases; junction bases outside the gene matches: 4. The chain's CDR3 is CASGTGKTYEQYF. The CDR3 DNA reads TGTGCCAGCGGGACAGGGAAGACCTACGAGCAGTACTTC.

In its sample, this clonotype was seen a few times. The chain links TRBV9 to TRBJ2-1, with 14 nucleotides matching TRBD2. Germline CDR1 reads SGDLS; CDR2 reads YYNGEE. This CDR3 contains 15 residues. The V and J ends lost 2 bases and 9 bases, in that order; junction bases with no gene match: 4. The CDR3 nucleotides read TGTGCCAGCAGCGTGACTAGCGGGGGGGTCGGTGAGCAGTTCTTC. Amino acid sequence: CASSVTSGGVGEQFF. Looking up the rest from reference TRBV9 and TRBJ2-1 gives the full variable domain: DSGVTQTPKHLITATGQRVTLRCSPRSGDLSVYWYQQSLDQGLQFLIQYYNGEERAKGNILERFSAQQFPDLHSELNLSSLELGDSALYFCASSVTSGGVGEQFFGPGTRLTVL.

The chain is built from TRBV6-5 and TRBJ2-1; 10 bases align to TRBD1. V lost 0 bases to trimming and J lost 8 bases; unmatched junction nucleotides: 13. This CDR3 has 18 residues. Germline V gene lookup returns CDR1 MNHEY and CDR2 SVGAGI. CDR3 nucleotide sequence: TGTGCCAGCAGTTACTCGAACGTGTTCTTGGGACAGGGGCATGAGCAGTTCTTC. Encoded protein: CASSYSNVFLGQGHEQFF.

This clonotype occurred a few times. The chain recombines TRBV4-2 with TRBJ1-2; 7 bases align to TRBD1. From germline, CDR1 is LGHNA and CDR2 YNFKEQ. There are 16 residues in the CDR3. V lost 1 base to trimming and J lost 9 bases; unmatched junction nucleotides: 14. DNA for the CDR3: TGTGCCAGCAGCCAAGGGCAGGGGGAGGATTTTCGACGCTACACCTTC. Its protein product is CASSQGQGEDFRRYTF.

This clonotype was seen a handful of times. This chain connects TRBV20-1 to TRBJ1-4; D unclear. This CDR3 is 13 amino acids long. V was cut by 2 bases and J by 8 bases, with 12 bases left in between. Looked up from germline, CDR1 is DFQATT and CDR2 is SNEGSKA (reference sequence). CDR3 sequence (DNA): TGCAGTGCTAGAAGGGAGAGACGGGAAAAACTGTTTTTT. Protein: CSARRERREKLFF.

The V gene is TRBV15, the J gene TRBJ1-1; D remains unclear. Germline V CDR1 and CDR2: LNHNV, YYDKDF (reference sequence). The CDR3 loop spans 13 amino acids. V lost 6 bases and J 2 bases, leaving 10 bases between the germline ends. CDR3 in amino acids: CATSPEGNTEAFF. CDR3 coding DNA: TGTGCCACCAGTCCGGAGGGTAACACTGAAGCTTTCTTT.

CDR3 in DNA: TGCAGTGCCAGGGATCCGGGGGTTGGCCAAGAGACCCAGTACTTC. Translating gives CSARDPGVGQETQYF. This chain links TRBV20-1 with TRBJ2-5; possible D gene TRBD2, 6 bases. Germline CDR1 and CDR2: DFQATT and SNEGSKA (reference sequence). The CDR3 extends over 15 amino acids. The V and J ends lost 6 bases and 1 base respectively, with 18 bases between them.